These 32 T cell receptor beta chains were sequenced from one sample in a study of T cells in Graves' hyperthyroidism and ophthalmopathy. TCR beta CDR3 region amplification was performed from RNA transcripts. An initial round of RT-PCR targeting the TCR CDR3 relied on the HTBI primer set. TCRdb recomputed calls from the multiplex PCR reads with MiXCR, one row per CDR3 protein. The data contain approximately 710,000 distinct CDR3 sequences, 17% of them singletons. The sample comprised blood. These receptors were obtained from a man aged 45-65 years with Graves' hyperthyroidism.

This clonotype came up many times. The rearrangement joins TRBV2 to TRBJ2-1; TRBD1 matches 7 bases. Germline assignment: CDR1 SNHLY and CDR2 FYNNEI. J lost 4 bases, V lost 3 bases, and 6 bases had no gene match. CDR3 length equals 15 residues. The DNA for the CDR3 is TGTGCCAGCAGTGACGAGACAGGGACGTACAATGAGCAGTTCTTC. Protein sequence: CASSDETGTYNEQFF. Full variable domain (rest looked up from reference TRBV2 and TRBJ2-1): EPEVTQTPSHQVTQMGQEVILRCVPISNHLYFYWYRQILGQKVEFLVSFYNNEISEKSEIFDDQFSVERPDGSNFTLKIRSTKLEDSAMYFCASSDETGTYNEQFFGPGTRLTVL.

This clonotype was observed a handful of times. The chain employs TRBV28 and TRBJ2-2; 10 nucleotides line up with TRBD2. Germline V lookup: CDR1 MDHEN, CDR2 SYDVKM. The CDR3 length is 17 residues. With V trimmed by 11 bases and J by 1 base, 13 bases remained unmatched. The CDR3 coding sequence is TGTGCCGGAAGCGGGGTAGCGGGAGGCCGGAACACCGGGGAGCTGTTTTTT. Amino acid sequence: CAGSGVAGGRNTGELFF.

This chain connects TRBV6-5 to TRBJ1-2; 7 bases fit TRBD1. Germline trimming cut 2 bases from V and 5 bases from J; bases unmatched to any gene: 8. The CDR3 is made up of 15 amino acids. CDR1 is MNHEY and CDR2 is SVGAGI in the germline V gene. CDR3 in amino acids: CASSYSDREIYGYTF. In DNA form, the CDR3 reads TGTGCCAGCAGTTACAGCGACAGGGAAATATATGGCTACACCTTC.

The chain carries TRBV7-2 and TRBJ2-1, with D possibly matching TRBD2 (5 bases). With 0 bases removed from V and 11 bases from J, the gap between germline ends came to 11 bases. The length of the CDR3 is 13 residues. Germline lookup yields CDR1 SGHTA and CDR2 FQGNSA. The CDR3 loop reads CASSLAPDLKQFF. In DNA form, the CDR3 reads TGTGCCAGCAGCTTAGCGCCGGACTTAAAGCAGTTCTTC.

The chain carries TRBV6-2 or TRBV6-3 and TRBJ2-3; TRBD2 might be the D (6 bases). Germline CDR1 and CDR2: MNHEY and SVGEGT. The CDR3 sequence is 16 residues long. V lost 0 bases, J lost 1 base, and 11 bases lay in between. The DNA of the CDR3 is TGTGCCAGCAGTTACTCGATTTCTAGCGGCACAGATACGCAGTATTTT. It codes for CASSYSISSGTDTQYF.

This clonotype appeared many times. V usage is TRBV2 and J usage is TRBJ1-4; 7 bases match TRBD1. The CDR3 spans 15 residues. Germline lookup yields CDR1 SNHLY and CDR2 FYNNEI. J gave up 5 bases and V 8 bases, and 11 bases lay outside the gene matches. This CDR3 reads CASSQGGQPNEKLFF. In nucleotides, the CDR3 is TGTGCCAGCTCCCAGGGGGGACAGCCCAATGAAAAACTGTTTTTT.

The sample holds a few counts of this clonotype. The V call is TRBV20-1, the J call TRBJ2-1, with no clear D. The CDR3 runs 13 residues. With 6 bases removed from V and 4 bases from J, the gap between germline ends came to 13 bases. Germline-derived CDR1 and CDR2 are DFQATT and SNEGSKA (reference sequence). In DNA, the CDR3 is TGCAGTGCCCTTCCAGACAAATACAATGAGCAGTTCTTC. This translates into CSALPDKYNEQFF.

The table lists this clonotype with a few counts. This chain connects TRBV7-2 to TRBJ2-7; D call uncertain. The CDR3 consists of 13 residues. Germline V CDR1 and CDR2: SGHTA, FQGNSA. V was cut by 5 bases and J by 5 bases, with 13 bases left in between. The CDR3 DNA sequence: TGTGCCAGCAGCCCATTCATCGCTAACGAGCAGTACTTC. This gives the protein CASSPFIANEQYF.

The chain is built from TRBV11-2 and TRBJ1-5; D gene ambiguous. Germline CDR1 is SGHAT and CDR2 is FQNNGV. This CDR3 contains 13 residues. V lost 5 bases and J lost 9, with 14 bases in between. The CDR3 DNA sequence: TGTGCCAGCAGCGCCTCCCTCACCCGGCCCCAGCATTTT. Protein: CASSASLTRPQHF.

This clonotype was seen many times. The chain couples TRBV10-3 to TRBJ2-2; TRBD2 agrees at 16 bases. With V trimmed by 10 bases and J by 4 bases, 6 bases remained unmatched. CDR1 is ENHRY, CDR2 SYGVKD, per germline. CDR3 length: 16 residues. DNA of the CDR3: TGTGCCACCGCCGGGACTAGCGGGAGGGCCACCGGGGAGCTGTTTTTT. The encoded protein is CATAGTSGRATGELFF.

This clonotype was seen ten or more times. The chain is built from TRBV18 and TRBJ2-1; D is possibly TRBD1 or TRBD2 (5 bases each). V dropped 3 bases and J dropped 6 bases, with 9 bases sitting between them. The CDR3 runs 13 residues. Germline CDR1 and CDR2: KGHSH and LQKENI. The CDR3 sequence is CASSPDGGNEQFF. CDR3 bases: TGTGCCAGCTCACCTGATGGGGGCAATGAGCAGTTCTTC.

This clonotype was seen repeatedly, ten times or more. The rearrangement uses TRBV24-1 and TRBJ2-1; D gene uncertain. The CDR3 length is 11 residues. Per the germline V gene, CDR1 is KGHDR and CDR2 is SFDVKD. Trimming pared 5 bases from V and 6 bases from J, leaving 4 bases between. The CDR3 loop reads CATSAGNEQFF. The CDR3 DNA sequence: TGTGCCACCAGTGCTGGCAATGAGCAGTTCTTC.

There are many counts of this clonotype. The chain carries TRBV7-9 and TRBJ2-5, with TRBD2 identical over 9 bases. Trimming removed 3 bases from V and 5 bases from J; junction bases left unmatched: 13. The germline V gene has CDR1 SEHNR and CDR2 FQNEAQ (reference sequence). The length of the CDR3 is 17 residues. CDR3 region: CASSFPTGGRAGETQYF. DNA of the CDR3: TGTGCCAGCAGCTTCCCCACTGGCGGGAGGGCAGGGGAGACCCAGTACTTC.

This clonotype was seen more than once but under ten times. This chain uses TRBV20-1 with TRBJ2-3, with 8 bases matching TRBD2. J lost 0 bases, V lost 5 bases, and 7 bases had no gene match. The CDR3 length is 15 residues. Germline-derived CDR1 and CDR2 are DFQATT and SNEGSKA (reference sequence). CDR3 amino acids: CSAPDPSGSTDTQYF. The CDR3 coding sequence is TGCAGTGCTCCAGACCCTAGCGGGAGCACAGATACGCAGTATTTT.

The sample holds many counts of this clonotype. This sequence joins TRBV20-1 and TRBJ2-1; 7 bases are a match to TRBD2. Germline V lookup: CDR1 DFQATT, CDR2 SNEGSKA (reference sequence). Trimming removed 5 bases from V and 5 bases from J; junction bases left unmatched: 6. There are 13 residues in the CDR3. CDR3: CSAPPTSNNEQFF. For the CDR3, the DNA is TGCAGTGCTCCCCCGACTAGCAACAATGAGCAGTTCTTC.

This clonotype showed up many times. The J gene is TRBJ2-7, the V gene TRBV2, with unresolved D. Trimming stripped 8 bases from V and 1 base from J, with 18 bases between. The length of the CDR3 is 15 residues. The germline V gene has CDR1 SNHLY and CDR2 FYNNEI. The CDR3 is CASLRRLGRSYEQYF. The CDR3 DNA follows: TGTGCCAGCCTGCGGCGGCTCGGTCGGTCCTACGAGCAGTACTTC.

This chain links TRBV6-1 with TRBJ2-1, with D maybe TRBD2 (5 bases). The CDR3 totals 13 residues. V gave up 7 bases and J gave up 6 bases, with 13 bases separating them. Germline V CDR1 and CDR2: MNHNS, SASEGT. CDR3 bases: TGTGCCAGCACCGAGGGCCCTACCAATGAGCAGTTCTTC. As protein: CASTEGPTNEQFF.

This clonotype appeared many times. V is TRBV10-3 and J is TRBJ1-1; D is unresolved. This CDR3 contains 14 residues. The V end lost 4 bases, the J end lost 0 bases, and 9 bases lay between the germline ends. Germline V gene lookup returns CDR1 ENHRY and CDR2 SYGVKD. The CDR3 spells CAISVRSMNTEAFF. The CDR3 DNA is TGTGCCATCAGTGTGCGGTCCATGAACACTGAAGCTTTCTTT.

This clonotype was picked up one time. The chain couples TRBV11-2 to TRBJ2-5; weak D call: TRBD1 (6 bases). Germline V CDR1 and CDR2: SGHAT, FQNNGV. The CDR3 loop spans 12 amino acids. Trimming cost V 8 bases and J 7 bases, with 14 bases left between them. The DNA of the CDR3 is TGTGCCAGCGCTAAGGGGGATGGGACCCAGTACTTC. Encoded protein: CASAKGDGTQYF. Filled out from reference TRBV11-2 and TRBJ2-5, the complete variable domain reads EAGVAQSPRYKIIEKRQSVAFWCNPISGHATLYWYQQILGQGPKLLIQFQNNGVVDDSQLPKDRFSAERLKGVDSTLKIQPAKLEDSAVYLCASAKGDGTQYFGPGTRLLVL.

This chain connects TRBV20-1 to TRBJ1-1; D unclear. Trimming shortened V by 4 bases and J by 7 bases, and 7 bases separated the two germline ends. The CDR3 is made up of 10 amino acids. CDR1 and CDR2 from the germline V gene are DFQATT and SNEGSKA (reference sequence). The CDR3 protein is CSATPGEAFF. Written as DNA, the CDR3 is TGCAGTGCTACCCCAGGTGAAGCTTTCTTT.

The chain couples TRBV25-1 to TRBJ1-1, with 8 bases aligning to TRBD1. CDR1 MGHDK and CDR2 SYGVNS come from the germline V gene. Trimming cost V 4 bases and J 4 bases; bases outside gene matches: 8. The CDR3 extends over 15 amino acids. The CDR3 nucleotides are TGTGCCAGCAGTGCGTTCAGGGGGCGGAGCACTGAAGCTTTCTTT. It encodes CASSAFRGRSTEAFF.

V and J are TRBV5-1 and TRBJ2-5, with D tentatively TRBD2 (6 bases). Germline CDR1 SGHRS, CDR2 YFSETQ. The CDR3 runs 14 residues. The V end was cut by 6 bases, the J end by 5 bases, with 17 bases between. CDR3 DNA: TGCGCCAGCACCCCCACGTGGAGGGGTGAGACCCAGTACTTC. Translation: CASTPTWRGETQYF. The full variable domain, rest sourced from reference TRBV5-1 and TRBJ2-5, is KAGVTQTPRYLIKTRGQQVTLSCSPISGHRSVSWYQQTPGQGLQFLFEYFSETQRNKGNFPGRFSGRQFSNSRSEMNVSTLELGDSALYLCASTPTWRGETQYFGPGTRLLVL.

This rearrangement joins TRBV27 to TRBJ1-5; D not certain. V was clipped by 5 bases and J by 1 base, with 12 bases between them. Germline V gene sequence: CDR1 MNHEY, CDR2 SMNVEV (reference sequence). The CDR3 contains 15 residues. CDR3 sequence reads: CASSVVGLSNQPQHF. As DNA, the CDR3 is TGTGCCAGCAGTGTGGTAGGGTTGAGCAATCAGCCCCAGCATTTT.

A few counts support this clonotype. The chain combines TRBV10-2 with TRBJ2-2; TRBD2 agrees at 11 bases. The trim removed 8 bases at V and 6 bases at J, leaving 8 bases unmatched. The CDR3 runs to 15 residues. Germline CDR1 WSHSY, CDR2 SAAADI. This chain's CDR3 is CASSLLAGVSGELFF. For the CDR3, the DNA is TGCGCCAGCTCCCTACTAGCGGGAGTCTCCGGGGAGCTGTTTTTT.

The chain combines TRBV2 with TRBJ2-7; tentatively, D is TRBD1 (8 bases). The germline V and J ends were trimmed by 3 bases and 1 base, with 22 bases remaining between them. The CDR3 loop spans 18 amino acids. Germline V gene lookup returns CDR1 SNHLY and CDR2 FYNNEI. The CDR3 region is CASSERGTGFIQSYEQYF. CDR3 bases: TGTGCCAGCAGTGAGCGGGGGACAGGATTCATCCAATCCTACGAGCAGTACTTC. Complete variable domain (other parts from reference TRBV2 and TRBJ2-7): EPEVTQTPSHQVTQMGQEVILRCVPISNHLYFYWYRQILGQKVEFLVSFYNNEISEKSEIFDDQFSVERPDGSNFTLKIRSTKLEDSAMYFCASSERGTGFIQSYEQYFGPGTRLTVT.

This clonotype has a count of ten or more. The chain recombines TRBV7-2 with TRBJ2-7; D perhaps matches TRBD1 (5 bases). The CDR3 has 15 residues. Germline CDR1 reads SGHTA; CDR2 reads FQGNSA. V was trimmed by 2 bases and J by 0 bases, leaving 11 bases between them. The CDR3 region is CASSLTQGFSYEQYF. For the CDR3, the DNA is TGTGCCAGCAGCTTAACGCAGGGTTTCTCCTACGAGCAGTACTTC.

This clonotype has more than one count but fewer than ten. V is TRBV4-1 and J is TRBJ1-2, with TRBD1 as a possible D gene (5 bases). CDR3 length: 14 residues. The V end lost 5 bases, the J end lost 1 base, and 11 bases lay between the germline ends. Germline-derived CDR1 and CDR2 are MGHRA and YSYEKL. Written as DNA, the CDR3 is TGCGCCAGCAGCAAGGACACGATTAACTATGGCTACACCTTC. This encodes CASSKDTINYGYTF.

The chain is built from TRBV4-1 and TRBJ2-7; TRBD1 agrees at 8 bases. CDR1 and CDR2 (germline): MGHRA, YSYEKL. V dropped 0 bases and J dropped 6; count of bases not matched to a gene: 10. The length of the CDR3 is 16 residues. CDR3 loop: CASSQDPSGTGGEQYF. The DNA for the CDR3 is TGCGCCAGCAGCCAAGATCCATCAGGGACAGGAGGCGAGCAGTACTTC.

This clonotype appeared many times. The chain has TRBV12-5 and TRBJ2-3; 11 bases are shared with TRBD2. Trimming removed 6 bases from V and 2 bases from J; junction bases left unmatched: 10. Germline V CDR1 and CDR2: LGHNT, FRNRAP. This CDR3 comprises 17 residues. The CDR3 protein is CASGWAGTSGLTDTQYF. DNA of the CDR3: TGTGCTAGTGGCTGGGCTGGGACTAGCGGACTCACAGATACGCAGTATTTT.

This clonotype came up many times. V usage is TRBV2 and J usage is TRBJ2-1; 8 positions match TRBD2. CDR1 and CDR2 from the germline V gene are SNHLY and FYNNEI. After removal of 7 bases from V and 6 bases from J, the junction contained 5 bases not matched to a gene. The CDR3 is 13 amino acids. Here the CDR3 DNA reads TGTGCCAGCAACGAACTAGCGGTCAATGAGCAGTTCTTC. Its translation is CASNELAVNEQFF.

At least ten counts were recorded for this clonotype. The chain recombines TRBV29-1 with TRBJ1-2; D call uncertain. This CDR3 has 11 amino acids. Trimming removed 5 bases from V and 8 bases from J, with 12 bases in between. The germline CDR1 and CDR2 sequences are SQVTM and ANQGSEA. CDR3 in amino acids: CSVWVGGGYTF. Here the CDR3 DNA reads TGCAGCGTTTGGGTAGGAGGAGGCTACACCTTC.

Many counts were recorded for this clonotype. This chain joins TRBV13 and TRBJ2-1, with D unclear. The CDR3 has 16 residues. The V gene lost 5 bases and the J gene lost 1 base, with 15 bases spanning the gap. Germline-derived CDR1 and CDR2 are PRHDT and FYEKMQ (reference sequence). CDR3 sequence (DNA): TGTGCCAGCAGCCCCATTACGGCGGTTTCCTACAATGAGCAGTTCTTC. This sequence encodes CASSPITAVSYNEQFF. Based on the CDR3 plus reference TRBV13 and TRBJ2-1, the full variable domain is AAGVIQSPRHLIKEKRETATLKCYPIPRHDTVYWYQQGPGQDPQFLISFYEKMQSDKGSIPDRFSAQQFSDYHSELNMSSLELGDSALYFCASSPITAVSYNEQFFGPGTRLTVL.